These 21 T cell receptor beta chains originate from one sample sequenced in a study of T cells after yellow fever vaccination. From the 5' RACE reads, TCRdb called clonotypes with MiXCR, one entry per CDR3 protein. The table includes 200,000 to 300,000 distinct CDR3 sequences, around 6.7% detected once. The input for sequencing was CD4+ T cells sorted from PBMCs, taken on the day of the yellow fever booster vaccination. The receptor set was obtained from a man younger than 45 who received the YFV17D yellow fever vaccine.

The DNA of the CDR3 is TGCGCCAGCAGCTTGGTTACTCATAGCGGGGCCAGTTACAATGAGCAGTTCTTC. Its translation: CASSLVTHSGASYNEQFF. V usage is TRBV5-1 and J usage is TRBJ2-1; TRBD2 agrees at 8 bases. Germline CDR1 SGHRS, CDR2 YFSETQ. The CDR3 extends over 18 amino acids. The trim removed 0 bases at V and 4 bases at J, leaving 12 bases unmatched.

This clonotype was detected a few times. The V and J genes are TRBV7-2 and TRBJ2-1; perhaps TRBD2 as D (6 bases). V lost 7 bases, J lost 9 bases, and 16 bases lay in between. CDR3 length equals 13 residues. From germline, CDR1 is SGHTA and CDR2 FQGNSA. DNA for the CDR3: TGTGCCAGCACCCTGATGAGGGGAGGTGAGCAGTTCTTC. It translates to CASTLMRGGEQFF. Full variable domain (outside the CDR3, taken from reference TRBV7-2 and TRBJ2-1): GAGVSQSPSNKVTEKGKDVELRCDPISGHTALYWYRQSLGQGLEFLIYFQGNSAPDKSGLPSDRFSAERTGGSVSTLTIQRTQQEDSAVYLCASTLMRGGEQFFGPGTRLTVL.

This clonotype was detected a few times. The V and J genes are TRBV7-9 and TRBJ2-1, with a weak D call TRBD2 (5 bases). The V gene lost 5 bases and the J gene lost 3 bases, with 17 bases spanning the gap. The CDR3 is 16 residues long. CDR1 is SEHNR and CDR2 is FQNEAQ in the germline V gene (reference sequence). For the CDR3, the DNA is TGTGCCAGCAGCCATAAGTTCGACGGGGTCTACAATGAGCAGTTCTTC. Encoded protein: CASSHKFDGVYNEQFF.

The sample holds many counts of this clonotype. The rearrangement uses TRBV29-1 and TRBJ2-3, with 7 nucleotides matching TRBD2. The CDR3 is made up of 12 amino acids. The V gene end was trimmed by 4 bases and the J gene end by 4 bases; junction bases not matched to a gene: 2. Germline CDR1 and CDR2: SQVTM and ANQGSEA. The CDR3 DNA sequence: TGCAGCGTTGCGGCGGGAGCAGATACGCAGTATTTT. This gives the protein CSVAAGADTQYF.

This clonotype has a handful of counts. This chain uses TRBV7-2 with TRBJ2-5; the D is unclear. The CDR3 is 12 residues long. Trimming took 2 bases from V and 6 from J, leaving 7 bases between them. CDR1 and CDR2 from the germline V gene are SGHTA and FQGNSA. The CDR3 loop reads CASSLRSQTQYF. DNA of the CDR3: TGTGCCAGCAGCTTAAGGTCCCAGACCCAGTACTTC. Filled out from reference TRBV7-2 and TRBJ2-5, the complete variable domain reads GAGVSQSPSNKVTEKGKDVELRCDPISGHTALYWYRQSLGQGLEFLIYFQGNSAPDKSGLPSDRFSAERTGGSVSTLTIQRTQQEDSAVYLCASSLRSQTQYFGPGTRLLVL.

The sample holds many counts of this clonotype. This CDR3 is CASSLGVHQPQHF. CDR3 nucleotides: TGTGCCAGCAGTTTAGGGGTTCATCAGCCCCAGCATTTT. The V call is TRBV27, the J call TRBJ1-5, with D unresolved. Trimming cost V 2 bases and J 5 bases, with 7 bases left between them. The CDR3 runs to 13 residues. Germline-derived CDR1 and CDR2 are MNHEY and SMNVEV (reference sequence).

A note on this clonotype: Since a much larger clone is just one base distant, this may be a read error. The chain carries TRBV4-3 and TRBJ2-3; D is uncertain. The CDR3 spans 9 residues. The V gene lost 11 bases and the J gene lost 11 bases, with 11 bases spanning the gap. Germline CDR1 reads LGHNA; CDR2 reads YSLEER. This chain's CDR3 is CARAAMQYF. CDR3 sequence (DNA): TGCGCCCGGGCGGCTATGCAGTATTTT.

In its sample, this clonotype was seen many times. The J gene is TRBJ1-2, the V gene TRBV20-1, with D possibly TRBD1 on 5 matching bases. CDR3 size: 13 residues. V lost 5 bases and J lost 5, with 15 bases in between. Germline CDR1 reads DFQATT; CDR2 reads SNEGSKA (reference sequence). The CDR3 sequence is CSAQAGTRYGYTF. CDR3 DNA: TGCAGTGCTCAGGCAGGGACGAGATATGGCTACACCTTC.

This clonotype was picked up many times. The chain combines TRBV20-1 with TRBJ1-5; TRBD1 is a possible D gene (6 bases). Germline loops: CDR1 DFQATT, CDR2 SNEGSKA (reference sequence). V was cut by 0 bases and J by 11 bases, with 14 bases left in between. This CDR3 spans 13 amino acids. This chain's CDR3 is CSARDGGGLAQHF. DNA of the CDR3: TGCAGTGCTAGAGATGGGGGGGGCCTGGCCCAGCATTTT.

This clonotype has a handful of counts. V and J are TRBV5-1 and TRBJ1-5; D may be TRBD1 (5 bases). Germline lookup yields CDR1 SGHRS and CDR2 YFSETQ. V gave up 7 bases and J gave up 3 bases, with 11 bases separating them. The CDR3 contains 13 residues. This CDR3 is CASHPGPNQPQHF. CDR3 nucleotides: TGCGCCAGCCACCCAGGGCCCAATCAGCCCCAGCATTTT.

This clonotype was recorded many times. The chain combines TRBV28 with TRBJ2-5, with a weak D call TRBD1 (5 bases). This CDR3 is 11 amino acids long. The germline V gene has CDR1 MDHEN and CDR2 SYDVKM. V was clipped by 3 bases and J by 7 bases, with 6 bases between them. CDR3 region: CASSFRGTQYF. The DNA of the CDR3 is TGTGCCAGCAGTTTTAGGGGGACCCAGTACTTC.

This clonotype was seen more than once but under ten times. The rearrangement joins TRBV6-2 or TRBV6-3 to TRBJ2-7; 9 bases align to TRBD1. The V and J ends lost 7 bases and 4 bases, in that order; junction bases with no gene match: 5. The CDR3 has 13 residues. CDR1 MNHEY and CDR2 SVGEGT come from the germline V gene. CDR3 in amino acids: CASTDRGPYEQYF. CDR3 DNA: TGTGCCAGCACGGACAGGGGACCGTACGAGCAGTACTTC.

The rearrangement joins TRBV4-3 to TRBJ2-7; 9 positions match TRBD2. CDR1 LGHNA and CDR2 YSLEER come from the germline V gene. With 4 bases clipped from V and 2 bases from J, the junction kept 9 bases outside the gene matches. The CDR3 totals 16 residues. The CDR3: CASSRITSGRTYEQYF. CDR3 coding DNA: TGCGCCAGCAGCCGTATAACTAGCGGGCGGACCTACGAGCAGTACTTC.

The table lists this clonotype with many counts. The chain links TRBV10-3 to TRBJ2-2; 12 bases match TRBD2. The CDR3 is 17 amino acids. The V and J ends lost 10 bases and 7 bases, in that order; junction bases with no gene match: 16. Germline CDR1 and CDR2: ENHRY and SYGVKD. The CDR3 nucleotides are TGTGCCACCACGCACAAGACTAGCGGGAGTTATGTCGGGGAGCTGTTTTTT. It encodes CATTHKTSGSYVGELFF.

V usage is TRBV6-5 and J usage is TRBJ2-2; 7 bases are shared with TRBD1. V lost 6 bases and J lost 6; bases outside the gene matches: 7. The CDR3 is 14 residues long. CDR1 is MNHEY, CDR2 SVGAGI, per germline. CDR3 bases: TGTGCCAGCAGCACAGGGGTAGGGTCCGGGGAGCTGTTTTTT. Its protein product is CASSTGVGSGELFF.

This clonotype was found a few times. The gene calls are TRBV30 and TRBJ2-4, with 8 bases that match TRBD1. Per germline, CDR1 GTSNPN and CDR2 SVGIG (reference sequence). Unmatched junction bases numbered 5, after V lost 3 bases and J lost 4 bases. This CDR3 is built from 14 residues. Here the CDR3 reads CAWRPRDRKNIQYF. Written as DNA, the CDR3 is TGTGCCTGGAGACCCCGGGACAGGAAAAACATTCAGTACTTC.

This clonotype was seen a handful of times. The rearrangement joins TRBV20-1 to TRBJ2-2, with TRBD2 identical over 10 bases. The germline V gene has CDR1 DFQATT and CDR2 SNEGSKA (reference sequence). The length of the CDR3 is 16 residues. V shed 5 bases, J shed 4 bases, and the junction held 10 bases outside the gene matches. The CDR3 sequence: CSAADLAGAFTGELFF. As DNA, the CDR3 is TGCAGTGCTGCAGACCTAGCGGGAGCGTTCACCGGGGAGCTGTTTTTT.

This clonotype was picked up a small number of times. CDR3 nucleotide sequence: TGCGCCAGCAGCTCAGACAGCTCTCCCTACTCTGGGGCCAACGTCCTGACTTTC. Encoded protein: CASSSDSSPYSGANVLTF. The V call is TRBV5-1, the J call TRBJ2-6; D is possibly TRBD1 (5 bases). This CDR3 is built from 18 residues. The germline V and J ends were trimmed by 3 bases and 0 bases, with 16 bases remaining between them. Per germline, CDR1 SGHRS and CDR2 YFSETQ.

At least ten counts were recorded for this clonotype. The chain employs TRBV18 and TRBJ2-1; 9 bases fit TRBD1. There are 15 residues in the CDR3. Trimming took 5 bases from V and 6 from J; bases not matched to a gene: 8. Germline CDR1 and CDR2: KGHSH and LQKENI. The DNA of the CDR3 is TGTGCCAGCTCATCGGGACAGGGAGCAAGCAATGAGCAGTTCTTC. This encodes CASSSGQGASNEQFF.

The genes are TRBV4-2 and TRBJ2-1; D is unresolved. Germline V CDR1 and CDR2: LGHNA, YNFKEQ. The CDR3 consists of 14 residues. V was clipped by 8 bases and J by 1 base, with 12 bases between them. DNA of the CDR3: TGTGCCAGCCTCCCTGACTCATCCTACAATGAGCAGTTCTTC. Translating it yields CASLPDSSYNEQFF.

There are many counts of this clonotype. V is TRBV27 and J is TRBJ2-7, with 7 bases that match TRBD2. The V segment lost 0 bases and the J segment 2 bases; nucleotides outside the gene matches: 4. The length of the CDR3 is 15 residues. Germline V CDR1 and CDR2: MNHEY, SMNVEV (reference sequence). The CDR3 DNA reads as TGTGCCAGCAGTTTATCGAGCCGGGGGGCCTACGAGCAGTACTTC. It codes for CASSLSSRGAYEQYF.